This passage covers 23 T cell receptor beta chains from one sample sequenced in a study of shared clonotypes between healthy human individuals. TCRdb's table, derived via immunoSEQ multiplex PCR, lists solely in-frame clones and lacks some. The table lists over a million clones, 78% of them singletons. The sequenced sample was memory CD4+ T cells from PBMCs. Subset described: CD45RA-negative fraction. The receptors shown here come from a young man in good health. Some clones in this sample may be carry-over from other donors' samples.

The J gene is TRBJ1-1, the V gene TRBV6-5, with unresolved D. V dropped 2 bases and J dropped 4 bases, with 11 bases sitting between them. Germline loops: CDR1 MNHEY, CDR2 SVGAGI. This CDR3 spans 14 amino acids. CDR3 nucleotide sequence: TGTGCCAGCAGTTACACGACGGACGGCACTGAAGCTTTCTTT. It translates to CASSYTTDGTEAFF.

Concerning this clone: Possible read error: a much larger clone is one base away. V is TRBV6-6 and J is TRBJ1-1; the match to TRBD1 covers 8 bases. The V segment lost 6 bases and the J segment 1 base; nucleotides outside the gene matches: 1. The CDR3 covers 13 residues. The germline V gene has CDR1 MNHNY and CDR2 SVGAGI (reference sequence). Written as DNA, the CDR3 is TGTGCCAGCAGCGGACAGGGGAACACTGAAGCTTTCTTT. Protein product: CASSGQGNTEAFF.

The J gene is TRBJ1-5, the V gene TRBV2, with TRBD1 matching 7 bases. CDR3 length equals 15 residues. Germline CDR1 is SNHLY and CDR2 is FYNNEI. Trimming took 6 bases from V and 3 from J; bases not matched to a gene: 8. In DNA, the CDR3 is TGTGCCAGCAGCTCGGGACAGAGGGACAATCAGCCCCAGCATTTT. Translated, it gives CASSSGQRDNQPQHF.

This rearrangement joins TRBV7-9 to TRBJ2-1, with D perhaps matching TRBD2 (6 bases). CDR3 length: 19 residues. With 4 bases removed from V and 8 bases from J, the gap between germline ends came to 30 bases. Germline V gene lookup returns CDR1 SEHNR and CDR2 FQNEAQ (reference sequence). DNA of the CDR3: TGTGCCAGCAGCTGGACGCTGGGGCAGACTGGCGGGACGGGGGATGAGCAGTTCTTC. It specifies CASSWTLGQTGGTGDEQFF. Full variable domain (remainder filled in from reference TRBV7-9 and TRBJ2-1): DTGVSQNPRHKITKRGQNVTFRCDPISEHNRLYWYRQTLGQGPEFLTYFQNEAQLEKSRLLSDRFSAERPKGSFSTLEIQRTEQGDSAMYLCASSWTLGQTGGTGDEQFFGPGTRLTVL.

The chain joins TRBV5-1 to TRBJ2-3, with unresolved D. CDR1 is SGHRS and CDR2 is YFSETQ in the germline V gene. The CDR3 is made up of 13 amino acids. V lost 4 bases and J 4 bases, leaving 10 bases between the germline ends. CDR3 in amino acids: CASSPAPPDTQYF. The CDR3 coding sequence is TGCGCCAGCAGCCCGGCCCCCCCAGATACGCAGTATTTT.

The chain uses TRBV5-1 and TRBJ2-2; D ambiguous. The ends were cut back, 5 bases at V and 1 base at J, with 6 bases in the middle. This CDR3 region has 13 residues. The germline gives CDR1 SGHRS, CDR2 YFSETQ. The chain's CDR3 is CASRPGNTGELFF. Written as DNA, the CDR3 is TGCGCCAGCAGACCGGGGAACACCGGGGAGCTGTTTTTT.

J is TRBJ2-3 and V is TRBV7-3; D gene uncertain. The V gene's germline CDR1 is SGHTA and CDR2 FQGTGA. This CDR3 contains 13 residues. Trimming pared 0 bases from V and 4 bases from J, leaving 5 bases between. The CDR3 region is CASSLTPADTQYF. In DNA, the CDR3 is TGTGCCAGCAGCTTAACCCCCGCAGATACGCAGTATTTT.

This rearrangement joins TRBV5-1 to TRBJ2-7; TRBD2 agrees at 11 bases. CDR3 length equals 16 residues. V gave up 3 bases and J gave up 1 base; unmatched junction bases: 6. Germline V gives CDR1 SGHRS, CDR2 YFSETQ. CDR3 DNA: TGCGCCAGCAGCTCAGCCCGGACTAGCGGGTCCTACGAGCAGTACTTC. As protein: CASSSARTSGSYEQYF.

V and J are TRBV11-2 and TRBJ2-7; 13 bases are a match to TRBD2. V dropped 3 bases and J dropped 0; count of bases not matched to a gene: 2. Germline V gene lookup returns CDR1 SGHAT and CDR2 FQNNGV. This CDR3 spans 16 amino acids. DNA of the CDR3: TGTGCCAGCAGCTTGGGGACTAGCGGGACCTCCTACGAGCAGTACTTC. Protein: CASSLGTSGTSYEQYF.

The rearrangement links TRBV6-1 to TRBJ1-2; 7 positions match TRBD1. Germline assignment: CDR1 MNHNS and CDR2 SASEGT. V lost 2 bases, J lost 4 bases, and 10 bases stayed unmatched. The CDR3 totals 16 residues. The CDR3 DNA sequence: TGTGCCAGCAGTGAAACCCTTGGACAGGCCTTCTATGGCTACACCTTC. Amino acids: CASSETLGQAFYGYTF.

V is TRBV4-1 and J is TRBJ2-7; 8 bases are shared with TRBD2. CDR1 is MGHRA, CDR2 YSYEKL, per germline. The J segment lost 2 bases and the V segment lost 0 bases, leaving 6 bases of the junction unmatched. This CDR3 region has 16 residues. CDR3 region: CASSQDRSGTAYEQYF. DNA of the CDR3: TGCGCCAGCAGCCAAGATCGTAGCGGGACTGCCTACGAGCAGTACTTC.

The V gene is TRBV7-8, the J gene TRBJ2-5; 10 positions agree with TRBD2. Germline-derived CDR1 and CDR2 are SGHVS and FQNEAQ. Germline trimming cut 5 bases from V and 2 bases from J; bases unmatched to any gene: 5. The CDR3 has 15 residues. This chain's CDR3 is CASSVSGRTQETQYF. The CDR3 nucleotides are TGTGCCAGCAGCGTTAGCGGGAGGACTCAAGAGACCCAGTACTTC.

The rearrangement links TRBV7-8 to TRBJ1-5; the D gene is possibly TRBD1 (5 bases). The V gene's germline CDR1 is SGHVS and CDR2 FQNEAQ. V was shortened by 5 bases and J by 7 bases, with 27 bases between the two germline ends. This CDR3 comprises 18 residues. The DNA for the CDR3 is TGTGCCAGCAGCAGAGACAGTGTAGGCCTCGGCCGTGCCCAGCCCCAGCATTTT. It translates to CASSRDSVGLGRAQPQHF.

The rearrangement joins TRBV28 to TRBJ2-7; TRBD2 might be the D (6 bases). The germline CDR1 and CDR2 sequences are MDHEN and SYDVKM. V lost 7 bases and J 3 bases, leaving 16 bases between the germline ends. This CDR3 has 14 residues. CDR3 protein: CASNDSGHFYEQYF. Here the CDR3 DNA reads TGTGCCAGCAATGATAGCGGCCACTTCTACGAGCAGTACTTC.

The sample holds one count of this clone. The chain carries TRBV2 and TRBJ1-4; D not resolved. Germline CDR1 and CDR2: SNHLY and FYNNEI. V was shortened by 8 bases and J by 8 bases, with 12 bases between the two germline ends. This CDR3 contains 12 residues. The CDR3 region has the DNA TGTGCCAGCGGGGTGAGGGTGGAAAAACTGTTTTTT. Translated, it gives CASGVRVEKLFF.

The V gene is TRBV5-1, the J gene TRBJ1-2, with 11 bases matching TRBD1. Per the germline V gene, CDR1 is SGHRS and CDR2 is YFSETQ. The CDR3 has 14 amino acids. V lost 2 bases to trimming and J lost 4 bases; unmatched junction nucleotides: 1. DNA for the CDR3: TGCGCCAGCAGCTTTGGGACAGGGGGCTATGGCTACACCTTC. It translates to CASSFGTGGYGYTF.

The chain has TRBV6-1 and TRBJ1-2; D is unclear. Per the germline V gene, CDR1 is MNHNS and CDR2 is SASEGT. The CDR3 runs 13 residues. V dropped 3 bases and J dropped 4 bases, with 9 bases sitting between them. The CDR3 loop is CASSDGRIYGYTF. The CDR3 DNA is TGTGCCAGCAGTGATGGCAGAATCTATGGCTACACCTTC.

The chain uses TRBV10-3 and TRBJ2-2; D possibly uses TRBD1 or TRBD2 (5 bases each). V was cut by 5 bases and J by 2 bases, with 15 bases left in between. Germline-derived CDR1 and CDR2 are ENHRY and SYGVKD. The CDR3 is made up of 16 amino acids. The CDR3 loop reads CAISRGTEYNTGELFF. CDR3 sequence (DNA): TGTGCCATCAGTCGAGGGACGGAGTACAACACCGGGGAGCTGTTTTTT.

To note about this clone: Given a far larger clone just one base away, this is likely a sequencing read error. V usage is TRBV5-1 and J usage is TRBJ1-1; D is undetermined. Trimming stripped 0 bases from V and 1 base from J, with 7 bases between. This CDR3 spans 14 amino acids. Germline lookup yields CDR1 SGHRS and CDR2 YFSETQ. The CDR3 is CASSLAGRNTEAFF. DNA for the CDR3: TGCGCCAGCAGCTTGGCCGGGAGGAACACTGAAGCTTTCTTT. The whole variable domain, remainder taken from reference TRBV5-1 and TRBJ1-1, is KAGVTQTPRYLIKTRGQQVTLSCSPISGHRSVSWYQQTPGQGLQFLFEYFSETQRNKGNFPGRFSGRQFSNSRSEMNVSTLELGDSALYLCASSLAGRNTEAFFGQGTRLTVV.

The rearrangement joins TRBV19 to TRBJ2-3, with D possibly TRBD2 on 6 matching bases. With 5 bases removed from V and 0 bases from J, the gap between germline ends came to 12 bases. CDR3 length: 15 amino acids. Germline V gives CDR1 LNHDA, CDR2 SQIVND (reference sequence). Written as DNA, the CDR3 is TGTGCCAGTAGTCCGACGGCGGGAAGCACAGATACGCAGTATTTT. Protein sequence: CASSPTAGSTDTQYF.

The chain couples TRBV30 to TRBJ2-3; D not certain. V lost 1 base and J lost 0, with 11 bases in between. The CDR3 runs to 15 residues. The germline V gene has CDR1 GTSNPN and CDR2 SVGIG (reference sequence). The DNA for the CDR3 is TGTGCCTGGAGTGCTCGACCATCTAGCACAGATACGCAGTATTTT. Translated: CAWSARPSSTDTQYF.

This sequence joins TRBV2 and TRBJ1-4; weak D call: TRBD1 (6 bases). The CDR3 loop spans 14 amino acids. Germline V gene data show CDR1 as SNHLY and CDR2 as FYNNEI. The V gene lost 8 bases and the J gene lost 7 bases, with 17 bases spanning the gap. Here the CDR3 reads CASSYGTPVEKLFF. DNA for the CDR3: TGTGCCAGCTCCTACGGGACACCCGTTGAAAAACTGTTTTTT.

V usage is TRBV21-1 and J usage is TRBJ1-5; TRBD1, as called in the table, went unchecked against the DNA. TRBV21-1 is a pseudogene. This CDR3 region has 17 residues. CDR3 amino acids: CASKRDRLYPRNQPQHF. CDR3 nucleotide sequence: TGTGCCAGCAAAAGGGACAGGCTGTACCCCAGAAATCAGCCCCAGCATTTT.